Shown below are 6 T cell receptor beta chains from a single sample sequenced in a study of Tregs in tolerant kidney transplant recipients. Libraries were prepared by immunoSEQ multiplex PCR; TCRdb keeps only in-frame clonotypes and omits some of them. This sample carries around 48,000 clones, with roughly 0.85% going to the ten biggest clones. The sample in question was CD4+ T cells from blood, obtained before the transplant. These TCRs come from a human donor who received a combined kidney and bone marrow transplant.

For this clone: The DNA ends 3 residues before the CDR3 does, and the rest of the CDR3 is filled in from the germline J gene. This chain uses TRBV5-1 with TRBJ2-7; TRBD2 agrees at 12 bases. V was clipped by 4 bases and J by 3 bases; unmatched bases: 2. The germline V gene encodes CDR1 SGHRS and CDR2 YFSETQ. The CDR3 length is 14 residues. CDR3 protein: CASSETSGSYEQYF. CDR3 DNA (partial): TGCGCCAGCAGCGAGACTAGCGGGAGCTACGAG.

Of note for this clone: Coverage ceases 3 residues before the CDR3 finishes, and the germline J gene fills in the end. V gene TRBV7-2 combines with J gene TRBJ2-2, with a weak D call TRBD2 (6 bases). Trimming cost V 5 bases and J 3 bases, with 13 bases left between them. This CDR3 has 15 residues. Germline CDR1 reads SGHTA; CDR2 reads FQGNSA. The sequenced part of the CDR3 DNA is TGTGCCAGCAGCCCGACTCGCGGGGACACCGGGGAG. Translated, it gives CASSPTRGDTGE. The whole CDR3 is CASSPTRGDTGELFF.

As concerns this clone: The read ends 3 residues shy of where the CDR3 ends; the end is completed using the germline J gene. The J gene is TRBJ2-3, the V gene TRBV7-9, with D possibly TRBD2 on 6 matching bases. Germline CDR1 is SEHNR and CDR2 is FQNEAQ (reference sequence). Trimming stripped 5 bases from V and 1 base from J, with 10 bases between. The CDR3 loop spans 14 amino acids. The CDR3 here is CASSDSGRTDTQYF. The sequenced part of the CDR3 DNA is TGTGCCAGCAGCGACAGCGGGCGCACAGATACG.

The sequenced part of the CDR3 DNA is TGTGCCAGCAGTTGGACAGGGAAAGGTGAG. Its translation is CASSWTGKGE. The full CDR3 reads CASSWTGKGEQFF. This chain uses TRBV6-2 or TRBV6-3 with TRBJ2-1, with TRBD1 matching over 8 bases. The read terminates 3 residues before the CDR3 end, so the remaining end is supplied by the germline J gene. Germline CDR1 reads MNHEY; CDR2 reads SVGEGT. V shed 4 bases, J shed 9 bases, and the junction held 5 bases outside the gene matches. This CDR3 comprises 13 residues.

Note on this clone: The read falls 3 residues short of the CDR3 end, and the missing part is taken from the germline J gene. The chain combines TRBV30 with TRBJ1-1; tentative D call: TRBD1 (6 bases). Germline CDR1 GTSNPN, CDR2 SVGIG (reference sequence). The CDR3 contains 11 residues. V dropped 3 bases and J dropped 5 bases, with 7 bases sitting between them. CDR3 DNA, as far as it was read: TGTGCCTGGAGGACAGGAACTGAA. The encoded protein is CAWRTGTE. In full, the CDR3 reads CAWRTGTEAFF.

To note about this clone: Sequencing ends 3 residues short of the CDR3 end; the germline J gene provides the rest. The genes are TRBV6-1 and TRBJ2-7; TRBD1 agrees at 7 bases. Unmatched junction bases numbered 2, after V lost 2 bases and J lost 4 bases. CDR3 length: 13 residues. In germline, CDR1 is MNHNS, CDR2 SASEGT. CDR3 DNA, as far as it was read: TGTGCCAGCAGTGAACCGGGACAGTACGAG. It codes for CASSEPGQYE. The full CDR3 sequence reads CASSEPGQYEQYF.